This T cell receptor beta chain was sequenced in a study of blood T cells in healthy people across ages. Using a J-beta primer mix together with a sample-barcoded 5' primer, a second PCR was run for about 6 to 12 cycles. TCRdb re-called the 5' RACE reads through MiXCR, storing one row per CDR3 protein. The sample lists 790,000 or so distinct CDR3 sequences; roughly three fifths were seen once. Germline CDR1 SQVTM, CDR2 ANQGSEA. The ends were cut back, 3 bases at V and 4 bases at J, with 7 bases in the middle. The CDR3 extends over 11 amino acids. Each donor supplied about 9.6 milliliters of peripheral blood.

The chain has TRBV29-1 and TRBJ2-7, with D possibly being TRBD1 (6 bases). The sequenced sample consisted of blood. The clonotype originates from a man between 35 and 55 years old in good health. CDR3 nucleotides: TGCAGCGTTGATCAGGGGTACGAGCAGTACTTC. Amino acid sequence: CSVDQGYEQYF.